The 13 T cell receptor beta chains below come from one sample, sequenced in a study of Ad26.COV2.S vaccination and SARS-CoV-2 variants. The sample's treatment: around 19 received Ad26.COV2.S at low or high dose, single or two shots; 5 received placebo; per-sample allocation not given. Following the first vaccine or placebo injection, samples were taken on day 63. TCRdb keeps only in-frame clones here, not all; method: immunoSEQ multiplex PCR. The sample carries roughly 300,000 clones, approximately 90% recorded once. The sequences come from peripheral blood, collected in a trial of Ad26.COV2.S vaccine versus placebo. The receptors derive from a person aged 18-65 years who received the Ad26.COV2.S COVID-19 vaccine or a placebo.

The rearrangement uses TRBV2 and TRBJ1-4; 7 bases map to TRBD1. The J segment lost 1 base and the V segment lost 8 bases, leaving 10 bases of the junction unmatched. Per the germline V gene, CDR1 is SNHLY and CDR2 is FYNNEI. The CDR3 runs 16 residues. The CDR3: CASGRGLVGTNEKLFF. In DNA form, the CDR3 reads TGTGCCAGCGGGAGGGGGCTGGTGGGAACTAATGAAAAACTGTTTTTT.

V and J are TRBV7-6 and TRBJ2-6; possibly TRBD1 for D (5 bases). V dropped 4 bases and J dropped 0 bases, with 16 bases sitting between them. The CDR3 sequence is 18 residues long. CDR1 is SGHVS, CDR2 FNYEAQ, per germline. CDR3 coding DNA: TGTGCCAGCAGCTGGGGCCCCGGCCGTTACTCTGGGGCCAACGTCCTGACTTTC. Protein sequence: CASSWGPGRYSGANVLTF. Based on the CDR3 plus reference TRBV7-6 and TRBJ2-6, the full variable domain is GAGVSQSPRYKVTKRGQDVALRCDPISGHVSLYWYRQALGQGPEFLTYFNYEAQQDKSGLPNDRFSAERPEGSISTLTIQRTEQRDSAMYRCASSWGPGRYSGANVLTFGAGSRLTVL.

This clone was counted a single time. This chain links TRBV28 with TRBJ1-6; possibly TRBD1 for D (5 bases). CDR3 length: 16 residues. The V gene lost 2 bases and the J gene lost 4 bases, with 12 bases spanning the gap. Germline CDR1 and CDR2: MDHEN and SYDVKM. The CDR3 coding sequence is TGTGCCAGCAGTTTACCCCGGGACCCTTATAATTCACCCCTCCACTTT. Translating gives CASSLPRDPYNSPLHF.

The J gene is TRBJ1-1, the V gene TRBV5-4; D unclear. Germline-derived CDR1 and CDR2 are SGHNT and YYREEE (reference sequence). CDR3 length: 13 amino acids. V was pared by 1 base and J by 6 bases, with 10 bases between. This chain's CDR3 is CASSLMQASEAFF. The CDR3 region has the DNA TGTGCCAGCAGCTTGATGCAGGCCTCTGAAGCTTTCTTT. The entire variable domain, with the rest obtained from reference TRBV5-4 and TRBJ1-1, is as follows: ETGVTQSPTHLIKTRGQQVTLRCSSQSGHNTVSWYQQALGQGPQFIFQYYREEENGRGNFPPRFSGLQFPNYSSELNVNALELDDSALYLCASSLMQASEAFFGQGTRLTVV.

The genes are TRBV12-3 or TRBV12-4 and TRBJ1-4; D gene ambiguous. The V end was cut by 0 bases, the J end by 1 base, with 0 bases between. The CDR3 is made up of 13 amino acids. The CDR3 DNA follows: TGTGCCAGCAGTTTAGCAACTAATGAAAAACTGTTTTTT. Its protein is CASSLATNEKLFF.

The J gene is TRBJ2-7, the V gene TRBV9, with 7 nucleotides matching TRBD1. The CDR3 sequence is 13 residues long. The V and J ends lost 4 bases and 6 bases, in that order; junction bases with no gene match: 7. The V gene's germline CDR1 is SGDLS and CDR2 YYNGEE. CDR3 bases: TGTGCCAGCAGCCCAACCGACAGGGTCGAGCAGTACTTC. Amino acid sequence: CASSPTDRVEQYF.

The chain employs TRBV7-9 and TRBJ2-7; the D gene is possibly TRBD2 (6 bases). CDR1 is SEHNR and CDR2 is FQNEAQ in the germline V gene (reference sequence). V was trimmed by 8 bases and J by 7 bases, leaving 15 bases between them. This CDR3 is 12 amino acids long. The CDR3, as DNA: TGTGCCAGCCGATCCGCCGCGGGGGAGCAGTACTTC. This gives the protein CASRSAAGEQYF.

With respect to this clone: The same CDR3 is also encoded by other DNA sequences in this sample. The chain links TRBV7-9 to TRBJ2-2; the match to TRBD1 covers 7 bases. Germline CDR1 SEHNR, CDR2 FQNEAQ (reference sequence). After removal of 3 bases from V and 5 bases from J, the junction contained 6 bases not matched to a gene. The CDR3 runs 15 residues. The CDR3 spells CASSLRQGGTGELFF. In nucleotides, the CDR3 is TGTGCCAGCAGCTTGAGACAGGGCGGGACCGGGGAGCTGTTTTTT.

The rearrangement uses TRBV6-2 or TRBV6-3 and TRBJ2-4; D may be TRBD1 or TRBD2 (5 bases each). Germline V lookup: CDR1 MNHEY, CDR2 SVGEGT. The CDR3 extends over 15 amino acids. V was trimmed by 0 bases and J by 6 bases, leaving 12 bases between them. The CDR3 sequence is CASSYSRGAGNIQYF. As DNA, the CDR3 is TGTGCCAGCAGTTACTCTCGAGGGGCGGGAAACATTCAGTACTTC.

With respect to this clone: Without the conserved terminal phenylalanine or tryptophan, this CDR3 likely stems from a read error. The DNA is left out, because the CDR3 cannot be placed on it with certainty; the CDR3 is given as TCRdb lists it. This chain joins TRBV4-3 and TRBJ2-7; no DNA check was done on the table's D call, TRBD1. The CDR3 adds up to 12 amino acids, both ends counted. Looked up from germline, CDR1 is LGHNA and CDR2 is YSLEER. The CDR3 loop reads CASSQNRAQGAC.

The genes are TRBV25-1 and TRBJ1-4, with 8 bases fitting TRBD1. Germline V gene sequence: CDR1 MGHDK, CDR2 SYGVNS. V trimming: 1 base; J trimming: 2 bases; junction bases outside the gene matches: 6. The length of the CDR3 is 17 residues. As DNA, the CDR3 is TGTGCCAGCAGTGAATCGGACAGGGCTCCGACTAATGAAAAACTGTTTTTT. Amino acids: CASSESDRAPTNEKLFF.

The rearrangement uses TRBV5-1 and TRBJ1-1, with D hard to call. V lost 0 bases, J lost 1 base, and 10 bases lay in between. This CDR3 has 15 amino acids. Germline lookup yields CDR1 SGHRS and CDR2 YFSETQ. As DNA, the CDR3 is TGCGCCAGCAGCTTGGCCCTTGTGGAGAACACTGAAGCTTTCTTT. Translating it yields CASSLALVENTEAFF.

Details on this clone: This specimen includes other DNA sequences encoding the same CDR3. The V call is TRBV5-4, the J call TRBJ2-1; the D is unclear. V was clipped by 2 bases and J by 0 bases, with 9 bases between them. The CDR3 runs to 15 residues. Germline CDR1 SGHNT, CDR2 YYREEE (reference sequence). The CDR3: CASSLGTGSYNEQFF. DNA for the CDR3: TGTGCCAGCAGCTTAGGCACTGGCTCCTACAATGAGCAGTTCTTC.